This T cell receptor beta chain is from a study of CD8 T cells in ankylosing spondylitis. Points from the study as a whole: Some motif variants were previously reported in reactive arthritis synovial fluid and blood. For ankylosing spondylitis blood, a TCR beta motif of 7 to 9 highly homologous variants appeared characteristic. From matched ankylosing spondylitis synovial fluid, disease-linked clones were reportedly recovered at significantly enriched levels.

A quantitative 5'-RACE method, one with molecular barcodes, was used to make TCR beta libraries. TCRdb fed the 5' RACE reads into MiXCR, producing one record per CDR3 protein. Of about 800,000 distinct CDR3 sequences listed, roughly 12% are singletons. Germline CDR1 is SQVTM and CDR2 is ANQGSEA. The junction had 4 bases not matched to a gene; V was cut back by 4 bases and J by 3 bases. The CDR3 has 14 residues. This clonotype was detected many times. The antigen remains unidentified. The clonotype originates from a male donor with ankylosing spondylitis. This chain connects TRBV29-1 to TRBJ2-2; 8 nucleotides align to TRBD2. Sample: blood, either unsorted or a sorted T cell fraction (not recorded which). The CDR3 loop is CSVVPSGYTGELFF. In DNA form, the CDR3 reads TGCAGCGTTGTTCCTAGCGGGTACACCGGGGAGCTGTTTTTT.